This T cell receptor beta chain emerged from a study of T cell responses to AZD1222 COVID-19 vaccine. Study outcomes and limitations: The donor cohort was predominantly white British with a female majority, and clonal diversity may have been underestimated. Spike-specific TCR breadth rose after two AZD1222 doses, and depth rose as well. Vaccine-related CD4 TCRs covered spike, predominating at 160-218 and 743-854.

TCRdb's copy holds only in-frame clones and misses some; the assay was immunoSEQ multiplex PCR. The table has 25,000 or so clones, about nine tenths seen once. Concerning this clone itself: As yet, its antigen is unknown.

Germline V CDR1 and CDR2: SGHRS, YFSETQ. This CDR3 comprises 14 residues. The V end lost 0 bases, the J end lost 1 base, and 7 bases lay between the germline ends. The chain is built from TRBV5-1 and TRBJ1-1; no reliable D call. The source is an adult who received the AZD1222 COVID-19 vaccine. The sample was peripheral blood, taken 28 days after the second AZD1222 dose. CDR3 in DNA: TGCGCCAGCAGCTTGGAGAGTAGGAACACTGAAGCTTTCTTT. The encoded protein is CASSLESRNTEAFF.